One T cell receptor (beta chain) is described in this entry. 13 Jbeta primers and 60 Vbeta primers were used for the PCR. Assay used: immunoSEQ multiplex PCR; TCRdb lists only in-frame clones, some missing. This table holds roughly 72,000 clones. This entry is derived from a study of cytomegalovirus exposure and HLA in healthy donors. Sequencing input: PBMCs. The TCR originated in a man aged 18 to 30 in good health and CMV-seropositive.

CDR3: CASRDTNQNTQYF. The CDR3 DNA reads TGTGCCAGCAGGGACACCAATCAGAATACGCAGTATTTT. The chain joins TRBV2 to TRBJ2-3, with a possible D match to TRBD1 (5 bases). Germline V gives CDR1 SNHLY, CDR2 FYNNEI. V was pared by 6 bases and J by 7 bases, with 14 bases between. This CDR3 has 13 amino acids.